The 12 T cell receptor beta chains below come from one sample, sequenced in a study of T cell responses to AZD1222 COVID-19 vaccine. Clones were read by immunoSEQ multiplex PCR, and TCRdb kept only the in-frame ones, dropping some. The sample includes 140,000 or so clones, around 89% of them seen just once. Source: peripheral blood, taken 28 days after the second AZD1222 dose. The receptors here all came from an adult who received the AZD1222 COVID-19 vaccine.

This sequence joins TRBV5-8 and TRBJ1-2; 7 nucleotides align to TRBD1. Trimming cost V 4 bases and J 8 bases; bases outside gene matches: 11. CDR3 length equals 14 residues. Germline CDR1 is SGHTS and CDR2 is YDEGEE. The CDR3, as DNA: TGTGCCAGCAGCCTCCGACAGGGAGGGCGCGGCTACACCTTC. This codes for CASSLRQGGRGYTF.

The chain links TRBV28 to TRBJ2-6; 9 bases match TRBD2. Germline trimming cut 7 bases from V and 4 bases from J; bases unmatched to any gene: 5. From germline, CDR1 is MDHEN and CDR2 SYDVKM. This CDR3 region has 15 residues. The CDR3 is CASIAGESGANVLTF. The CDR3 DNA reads TGTGCCAGCATAGCGGGGGAATCCGGGGCCAACGTCCTGACTTTC.

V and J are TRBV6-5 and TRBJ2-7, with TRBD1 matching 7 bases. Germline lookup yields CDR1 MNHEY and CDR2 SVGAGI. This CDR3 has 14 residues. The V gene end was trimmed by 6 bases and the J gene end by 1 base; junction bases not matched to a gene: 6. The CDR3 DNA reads TGTGCCAGCAGCACAGGGGCCCATTCCTACGAGCAGTACTTC. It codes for CASSTGAHSYEQYF.

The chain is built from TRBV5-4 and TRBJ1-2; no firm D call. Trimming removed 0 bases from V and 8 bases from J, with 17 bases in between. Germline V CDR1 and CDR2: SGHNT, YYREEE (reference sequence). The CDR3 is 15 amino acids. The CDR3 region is CASSLAREHSGGYTF. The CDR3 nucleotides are TGTGCCAGCAGCTTGGCGAGGGAGCATTCGGGAGGCTACACCTTC.

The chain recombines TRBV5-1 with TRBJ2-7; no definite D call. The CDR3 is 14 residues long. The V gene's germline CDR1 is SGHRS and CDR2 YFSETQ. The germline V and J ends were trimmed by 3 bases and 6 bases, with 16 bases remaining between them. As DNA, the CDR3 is TGCGCCAGCAGCTCCGGCGAAGTCGAAGGCGAGCAGTACTTC. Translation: CASSSGEVEGEQYF.

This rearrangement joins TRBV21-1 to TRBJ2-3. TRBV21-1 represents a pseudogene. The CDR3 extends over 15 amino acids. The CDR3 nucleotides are TGTGCCAGCAGCAATTCGGGGGCGGGCACAGATACGCAGTATTTT. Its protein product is CASSNSGAGTDTQYF.

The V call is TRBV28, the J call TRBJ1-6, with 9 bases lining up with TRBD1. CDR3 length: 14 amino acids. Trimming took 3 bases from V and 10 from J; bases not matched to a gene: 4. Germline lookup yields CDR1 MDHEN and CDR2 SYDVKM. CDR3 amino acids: CASSFYRGLSPLHF. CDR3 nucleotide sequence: TGTGCCAGCAGTTTCTACAGGGGGCTCTCACCCCTCCACTTT. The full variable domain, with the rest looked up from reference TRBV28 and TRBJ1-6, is DVKVTQSSRYLVKRTGEKVFLECVQDMDHENMFWYRQDPGLGLRLIYFSYDVKMKEKGDIPEGYSVSREKKERFSLILESASTNQTSMYLCASSFYRGLSPLHFGNGTRLTVT.

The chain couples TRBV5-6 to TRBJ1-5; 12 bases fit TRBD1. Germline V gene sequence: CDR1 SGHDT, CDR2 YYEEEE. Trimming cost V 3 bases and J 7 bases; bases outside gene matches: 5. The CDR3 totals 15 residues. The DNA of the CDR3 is TGTGCCAGCAGCTCCGGGACAGGGGGCAGACAGCCCCAGCATTTT. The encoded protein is CASSSGTGGRQPQHF.

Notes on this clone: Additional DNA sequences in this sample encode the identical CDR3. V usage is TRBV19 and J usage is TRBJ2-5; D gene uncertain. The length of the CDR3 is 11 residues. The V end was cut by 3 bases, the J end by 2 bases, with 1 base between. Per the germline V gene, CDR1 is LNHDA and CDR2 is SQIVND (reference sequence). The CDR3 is CASSIQETQYF. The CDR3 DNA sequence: TGTGCCAGTAGTATTCAAGAGACCCAGTACTTC. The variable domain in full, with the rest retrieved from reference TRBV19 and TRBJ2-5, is DGGITQSPKYLFRKEGQNVTLSCEQNLNHDAMYWYRQDPGQGLRLIYYSQIVNDFQKGDIAEGYSVSREKKESFPLTVTSAQKNPTAFYLCASSIQETQYFGPGTRLLVL.

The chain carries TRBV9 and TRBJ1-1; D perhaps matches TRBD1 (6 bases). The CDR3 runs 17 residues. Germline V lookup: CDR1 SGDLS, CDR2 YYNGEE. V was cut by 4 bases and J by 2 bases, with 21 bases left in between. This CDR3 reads CASSPSLRTGTNTEAFF. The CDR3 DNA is TGTGCCAGCAGCCCTAGTTTAAGAACCGGGACAAACACTGAAGCTTTCTTT.

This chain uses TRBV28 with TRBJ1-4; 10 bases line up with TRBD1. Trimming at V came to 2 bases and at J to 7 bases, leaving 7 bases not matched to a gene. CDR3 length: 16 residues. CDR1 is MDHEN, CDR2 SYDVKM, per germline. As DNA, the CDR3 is TGTGCCAGCAGTTTAACCGGACAGGGGGGCTCTGAAAAACTGTTTTTT. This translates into CASSLTGQGGSEKLFF. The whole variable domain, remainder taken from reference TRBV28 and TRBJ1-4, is DVKVTQSSRYLVKRTGEKVFLECVQDMDHENMFWYRQDPGLGLRLIYFSYDVKMKEKGDIPEGYSVSREKKERFSLILESASTNQTSMYLCASSLTGQGGSEKLFFGSGTQLSVL.

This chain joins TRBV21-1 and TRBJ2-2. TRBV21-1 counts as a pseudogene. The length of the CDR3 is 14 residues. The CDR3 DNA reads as TGTGCCAGCAGCATTGACCCTCCAACCGGGGAGCTGTTTTTT. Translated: CASSIDPPTGELFF.